This TCR beta chain came from a study of blood T cell repertoires in COVID-19. Study-wide context: COVID-19 samples from acute and convalescent phases originated in the United States, Italy and Spain. The analysed material was cDNA or gDNA that came from T cells, B-cell-depleted T cells, or PBMCs.

Germline CDR1 reads MDHEN; CDR2 reads SYDVKM. The CDR3 totals 17 residues. Trimming shortened V by 3 bases and J by 6 bases, and 21 bases separated the two germline ends. Original methodology: Using reference gene primer amplification, nucleated cell counts were estimated. TCRdb's copy holds only in-frame clones and misses some; the assay was immunoSEQ multiplex PCR. That table gives V, J and clone size, and the DNA gave D and trimming. This table holds a few hundred thousand clones, roughly 90% found once. The rearrangement joins TRBV28 to TRBJ1-5; TRBD1 might be the D (6 bases). The specimen sequenced was peripheral blood. This TCR was recovered from a man aged 40-55 years with acute or convalescent COVID-19. Here the CDR3 reads CASSFGGAAGKSQPQHF. DNA for the CDR3: TGTGCCAGCAGTTTCGGGGGGGCGGCAGGAAAGAGTCAGCCCCAGCATTTT. Looking up the rest from reference TRBV28 and TRBJ1-5 gives the full variable domain: DVKVTQSSRYLVKRTGEKVFLECVQDMDHENMFWYRQDPGLGLRLIYFSYDVKMKEKGDIPEGYSVSREKKERFSLILESASTNQTSMYLCASSFGGAAGKSQPQHFGDGTRLSIL.